This passage covers 9 T cell receptor beta chains from one sample sequenced in a study of HIV-infected children after antiretroviral therapy interruption. The TCR library was built from RNA with a 3' RACE protocol and unique molecular identifiers. TCRdb processed the 3' RACE reads anew with MiXCR; each CDR3 protein has one entry. The sample holds under 50,000 distinct CDR3 sequences, around 4.1% seen once. The treatment here: PENTA 11 planned treatment interruption arm or continuous ART arm. The sample in question was CD45RA+ CD4+ T cells from PBMCs, pooled from several time points, obtained from a donor given antiretroviral therapy, either interrupted or continuous. Subset described: naive CD4+ CD45RA+ CD45RO- T cells. These receptors originate from a pool of human donors with HIV.

This clonotype was detected ten times or more. V and J are TRBV29-1 and TRBJ1-2, with D maybe TRBD1 (6 bases). Germline V gives CDR1 SQVTM, CDR2 ANQGSEA. This CDR3 region has 13 residues. Trimming took off 6 bases at V and 5 bases at J, with 16 bases between the two ends. This CDR3 reads CSVPTGLRYGYTF. The CDR3 bases are TGCAGCGTCCCGACAGGTCTGAGATATGGCTACACCTTC.

This clonotype has ten or more counts. The V call is TRBV6-6, the J call TRBJ2-3, with a possible D match to TRBD1 (6 bases). This CDR3 comprises 14 residues. Trimming left V 6 bases short and J 2 bases short, with 12 bases between. CDR1 is MNHNY, CDR2 SVGAGI, per germline (reference sequence). The CDR3 region has the DNA TGTGCCAGCAGAACAAGGACAGACACAGATACGCAGTATTTT. This sequence encodes CASRTRTDTDTQYF.

This clonotype was detected ten times or more. V gene TRBV10-2 combines with J gene TRBJ1-6, with 9 bases identical to TRBD1. This CDR3 contains 15 residues. The V segment lost 7 bases and the J segment 7 bases; nucleotides outside the gene matches: 8. Germline V gives CDR1 WSHSY, CDR2 SAAADI. This CDR3 reads CASTWDRVGNSPLHF. The CDR3 nucleotides are TGCGCCAGCACCTGGGACAGGGTAGGAAATTCACCCCTCCACTTT.

This clonotype was observed many times. V and J are TRBV6-1 and TRBJ1-6; 9 nucleotides match TRBD1. Trimming took 8 bases from V and 7 from J; bases not matched to a gene: 3. The CDR3 has 13 residues. Germline CDR1 and CDR2: MNHNS and SASEGT. The CDR3 DNA sequence: TGTGCCAGCGGGACAGGGATCAATTCACCCCTCCACTTT. Protein sequence: CASGTGINSPLHF.

A few counts support this clonotype. CDR3 DNA: TGCAGTGTTCAAACAGGGGTAGGTCAGCCCCAGCATTTT. It specifies CSVQTGVGQPQHF. This chain uses TRBV20-1 with TRBJ1-5; 7 nucleotides line up with TRBD1. V dropped 7 bases and J dropped 6; count of bases not matched to a gene: 9. Germline lookup yields CDR1 DFQATT and CDR2 SNEGSKA (reference sequence). CDR3 length equals 13 residues.

This clonotype has at least ten counts. The genes are TRBV20-1 and TRBJ2-7; TRBD1 is a possible D gene (6 bases). Germline values: CDR1 DFQATT, CDR2 SNEGSKA (reference sequence). The CDR3 is 13 amino acids. Between the trimmed V and J ends, which lost 7 bases and 0 bases, there was a span of 13 bases. The CDR3 sequence: CSGIQGTSYEQYF. CDR3 nucleotides: TGCAGTGGTATCCAGGGGACCTCCTACGAGCAGTACTTC.

The sample holds many counts of this clonotype. The chain recombines TRBV12-3 or TRBV12-4 with TRBJ1-1; tentatively, D is TRBD1 (6 bases). The CDR3 runs to 14 residues. V lost 7 bases and J lost 0, with 12 bases in between. The CDR3 bases are TGTGCCAGCATTAAGACAGGCATGAACACTGAAGCTTTCTTT. Translating it yields CASIKTGMNTEAFF.

This clonotype was picked up many times. V gene TRBV5-2 combines with J gene TRBJ2-2. TRBV5-2 is a documented pseudogene. The CDR3 loop spans 12 amino acids. CDR3 DNA: TGTGCCAGCAACTTTATCTCCGGGGAGCTGTTTTTT. Its translation: CASNFISGELFF.

This clonotype was recorded at least ten times. This chain joins TRBV20-1 and TRBJ1-1; D is unclear. The CDR3 totals 13 residues. V lost 0 bases to trimming and J lost 2 bases, with 7 bases between them. CDR1 and CDR2 (germline): DFQATT, SNEGSKA (reference sequence). The CDR3 nucleotides read TGCAGTGCTAGAGATGGAGGAAACACTGAAGCTTTCTTT. The encoded protein is CSARDGGNTEAFF.